This T cell receptor beta chain was recovered during a study of OX40 agonist ivuxolimab in advanced cancers. On the study more broadly: Dosing consisted of intravenous ivuxolimab at 0.01 to 10 mg/kg every 2 weeks.

Clones were sequenced by immunoSEQ multiplex PCR, and TCRdb holds only the in-frame ones, with some missing. The sample contains roughly 86,000 clones, 90% to 95% of which appear only once. The CDR3 has 13 residues. CDR1 and CDR2 from the germline V gene are ENHRY and SYGVKD. V was shortened by 4 bases and J by 4 bases, with 10 bases between the two germline ends. The sequence was collected from an adult with an advanced solid tumor such as melanoma, head and neck, liver or kidney cancer. The chain recombines TRBV10-3 with TRBJ2-5, with D unresolved. The sequencing here drew on CD4+ or CD8+ T cells sorted from blood, taken in a trial of the OX40 agonist ivuxolimab. The CDR3 DNA sequence: TGTGCCATCAGTGTTGGGCCCCGAGAGACCCAGTACTTC. Its translation is CAISVGPRETQYF.